This T cell receptor (beta chain) comes out of a study of cytotoxic CD8 clonotypes in ibrutinib-treated CLL (dated by TCRdb to 2020 to 2022). About the full investigation: The cohort had about a dozen relapsed/refractory and roughly 15 treatment-naive patients; roughly 17 were IGHV unmutated. Partial responses were observed in 24 patients and complete responses in 2; after a median follow-up of around 68 months, remission was maintained in around 14 patients and progression was observed in about twelve. The response samples were drawn at a median of roughly twelve months into treatment, with a range of about 6 to 40 months. Samples averaged around 280,000 productive templates and approximately 100,000 productive rearrangements. Of the roughly 86 participants in the trial, about two dozen had longitudinal samples available. Cryopreserved peripheral blood mononuclear cells were obtained before treatment, at response, and at either sustained remission or disease progression. Every remission and progressive disease sample was obtained while ibrutinib was still being received by the patients. Study-wide findings and limitations: Clonality rose at ibrutinib response, remained stable during sustained remission, and dropped back toward baseline at progression. Sampling times were not matched between patients in sustained remission and patients whose disease was progressing, and lymph node repertoires were not examined. Public clonotypes were rare and either contracted or stayed stable during treatment, and the rise in clonality at ibrutinib response reflected the expansion of private clonotypes. At baseline, clonality was higher than in age-matched healthy donors and showed a strong correlation with circulating CD8+ T-cell counts.

The goal of deep resolution MiSeq sequencing was a depth between 1 in 1 million and 1 in 200,000 T cells, and coverage averaged 10x per clonotype. The immunoSEQ hsTCRB Kit was used to generate TCR beta libraries. On the study's bioinformatics: ImmunoSEQ Data Assistant and ImmunoSEQ Analyzer were used for data analysis, and V, D and J genes were assigned according to IMGT definitions. Clonality, with values ranging from 0 to 1, was calculated as one minus the normalized Shannon entropy of productive rearrangement frequencies. Only overrepresented clonotypes making up at least 0.05% of the repertoire of each patient were included in the public clonotype analysis. About a dozen age-matched healthy donor repertoires from immuneACCESS served as clonality controls. The table was pulled from immuneACCESS by TCRdb, which kept in-frame rearrangements only. Such tables lose some clones; where checked, under half of the loss comes from unresolved V genes, and the rest has no known cause. That table gives V, J and clone size, and the DNA gave D and trimming. In all, the sample holds 60,000 or so clones, and approximately 57% of those were seen once. The top ten constitute roughly 15% of the sample.

This clone was seen a single time. Its antigen specificity is not known. Per-base quality was not reported, and no clone a single base away is much larger than it. What the time point label conveys for this sample: about eleven months on ibrutinib. Around 2 micrograms of genomic DNA were extracted from cryopreserved PBMCs for TCR beta library preparation. Longitudinal blood samples from CLL patients receiving ibrutinib monotherapy were subjected to high-throughput TCR beta sequencing. The patients were enrolled in a single-center, open-label phase 2 trial of ibrutinib monotherapy. A distance of 20 bases separates the germline ends of V and J, which lose 5 bases and 5 bases respectively. The germline V gene (reference sequence) sets CDR1 to SGHNT and CDR2 to YYREEE. The CDR3, from cysteine to phenylalanine, totals 17 residues. Only the CDR3 part of the read is kept: 51 bases, read in frame from the first base.

The origin of this receptor is a human donor with chronic lymphocytic leukemia. This sequence uses TRBV5-4 and TRBJ1-6, with a weak D call of TRBD1 (6 bases match). This material consisted of PBMCs, taken after 12 months of ibrutinib treatment. The nucleotide sequence reads TGTGCCAGCAGTGAGGGCAGGCAGGGGCTTAATAATTCACCCCTCCACTTT. This gives the protein CASSEGRQGLNNSPLHF.